The text below deals with one T cell receptor beta chain. These data belong to a study of blood T cell repertoires in COVID-19. Study at large: Both acute and convalescent COVID-19 samples were obtained from the United States, Italy and Spain. T cells, B-cell-depleted T cells, or PBMCs provided the cDNA or gDNA that served as material.

This CDR3 contains 13 residues. Germline assignment: CDR1 LGHDT and CDR2 YNNKEL (reference sequence). Trimming stripped 4 bases from V and 5 bases from J, with 11 bases between. The assay was immunoSEQ multiplex PCR, and TCRdb's table has in-frame clones only and misses some. The table shows about 270,000 clones, with around 90% occurring only once. This clonotype originated in a woman in her thirties or forties with acute COVID-19. Sequencing input: PBMCs or T cells enriched from blood (not recorded which). The chain carries TRBV3-1 (or the pseudogene TRBV3-2) and TRBJ1-1; tentatively, D is TRBD1 (5 bases). Here the CDR3 DNA reads TGTGCCAGCAGCCCGAAAAGGGGTACTGAAGCTTTCTTT. Residues: CASSPKRGTEAFF.